What follows are 14 T cell receptor beta chains derived from one specimen sequenced in a study of shared clonotypes between healthy human individuals. The table came from immunoSEQ multiplex PCR; TCRdb's copy has only in-frame clones and leaves some out. The sample carries about 2 million clones, 85% to 95% recorded once. The sequenced material came from naive CD4+ T cells sorted from blood. Subset: CD45RA+ positively selected. Receptor source: a man aged 18-30 years in good health.

This clone was counted once. This chain joins TRBV28 and TRBJ1-4, with 7 bases identical to TRBD1. After removal of 4 bases from V and 8 bases from J, the junction contained 13 bases not matched to a gene. Germline CDR1 MDHEN, CDR2 SYDVKM. The CDR3 sequence is 16 residues long. The CDR3 spells CASSSYRGGVGEKLFF. The DNA for the CDR3 is TGTGCCAGCAGTTCTTACAGGGGCGGGGTAGGGGAAAAACTGTTTTTT.

In this sample, this clone turned up once. This chain links TRBV6-6 with TRBJ1-1, with TRBD1 matching over 7 bases. There are 14 residues in the CDR3. The ends lost 6 bases at V and 1 base at J; junction bases unmatched: 5. The germline gives CDR1 MNHNY, CDR2 SVGAGI (reference sequence). CDR3 in DNA: TGTGCCAGCAGACCTCGGACAGGGAACACTGAAGCTTTCTTT. It is translated as CASRPRTGNTEAFF.

This chain connects TRBV5-1 to TRBJ2-3; 14 nucleotides align to TRBD2. The CDR3 is 18 amino acids. With 3 bases clipped from V and 3 bases from J, the junction kept 9 bases outside the gene matches. The germline V gene has CDR1 SGHRS and CDR2 YFSETQ. As DNA, the CDR3 is TGCGCCAGCAGCTGGGGACTAGCGGGAGACTCGAGAACAGATACGCAGTATTTT. This codes for CASSWGLAGDSRTDTQYF.

This chain joins TRBV6-1 and TRBJ1-1; 10 bases fit TRBD1. Germline CDR1 MNHNS, CDR2 SASEGT. The CDR3 is 14 residues long. V trimming: 4 bases; J trimming: 3 bases; junction bases outside the gene matches: 2. The DNA of the CDR3 is TGTGCCAGCAGTGTGGACAGGGGGGACACTGAAGCTTTCTTT. This sequence encodes CASSVDRGDTEAFF.

The chain is built from TRBV2 and TRBJ2-7; the match to TRBD1 covers 9 bases. CDR1 and CDR2 (germline): SNHLY, FYNNEI. V lost 7 bases, J lost 4 bases, and 38 bases stayed unmatched. The CDR3 has 24 amino acids. Written as DNA, the CDR3 is TGTGCCAGCAATCAACGGACAGGGGAGAAGGCGTTGACCGACGATACCGACGAGGATTACGAGCAGTACTTC. Its protein is CASNQRTGEKALTDDTDEDYEQYF.

This clone was picked up one time. V gene TRBV18 combines with J gene TRBJ1-2; D is ambiguous. V was clipped by 1 base and J by 1 base, with 7 bases between them. The length of the CDR3 is 14 residues. The germline V gene encodes CDR1 KGHSH and CDR2 LQKENI. The CDR3 coding sequence is TGTGCCAGCTCACCACTCGAGAGTAACTATGGCTACACCTTC. Amino acid sequence: CASSPLESNYGYTF.

This clone was recorded once. This chain links TRBV29-1 with TRBJ1-4, with 7 bases matching TRBD1. There are 14 residues in the CDR3. Germline V lookup: CDR1 SQVTM, CDR2 ANQGSEA. Trimming removed 5 bases from V and 4 bases from J; junction bases left unmatched: 7. The CDR3 region is CSVSTGAINEKLFF. In DNA form, the CDR3 reads TGCAGCGTTTCTACAGGGGCGATTAATGAAAAACTGTTTTTT.

As concerns this clone: The sample carries other DNA sequences with the same CDR3. The chain couples TRBV5-1 to TRBJ2-7; D is possibly TRBD1 or TRBD2 (5 bases each). Germline CDR1 SGHRS, CDR2 YFSETQ. Trimming removed 0 bases from V and 6 bases from J, with 13 bases in between. This CDR3 contains 14 residues. Here the CDR3 reads CASSLGQGSGEQYF. In nucleotides, the CDR3 is TGCGCCAGCAGCTTGGGGCAGGGCAGCGGCGAGCAGTACTTC.

The J gene is TRBJ2-1, the V gene TRBV9, with 12 bases matching TRBD2. The ends lost 0 bases at V and 3 bases at J; junction bases unmatched: 10. Germline loops: CDR1 SGDLS, CDR2 YYNGEE. The CDR3 has 19 residues. The CDR3 loop is CASSVVALAGGPVYNEQFF. The CDR3 coding sequence is TGTGCCAGCAGCGTAGTGGCACTAGCGGGAGGACCAGTCTACAATGAGCAGTTCTTC.

This clone has a single count. The chain uses TRBV5-8 and TRBJ1-1, with 9 bases matching TRBD1. The germline CDR1 and CDR2 sequences are SGHTS and YDEGEE. The CDR3 consists of 14 residues. The junction had 5 bases not matched to a gene; V was cut back by 4 bases and J by 4 bases. The CDR3 loop is CASSPGDRATEAFF. DNA for the CDR3: TGTGCCAGCAGCCCCGGGGACAGGGCCACTGAAGCTTTCTTT.

The chain couples TRBV25-1 to TRBJ1-1, with 10 positions matching TRBD1. Germline V gene lookup returns CDR1 MGHDK and CDR2 SYGVNS. Trimming removed 5 bases from V and 7 bases from J; junction bases left unmatched: 7. The CDR3 extends over 14 amino acids. The CDR3 bases are TGTGCCAGCAGTAGACTCGGACAGGGGGGTGAAGCTTTCTTT. Translation gives CASSRLGQGGEAFF. The variable domain in full, completed from reference TRBV25-1 and TRBJ1-1, reads EADIYQTPRYLVIGTGKKITLECSQTMGHDKMYWYQQDPGMELHLIHYSYGVNSTEKGDLSSESTVSRIRTEHFPLTLESARPSHTSQYLCASSRLGQGGEAFFGQGTRLTVV.

CDR3 coding DNA: TGTGCCAGCAGTGACGGGGGAGGGCCGTGGAGTGAGCAGTTCTTC. Translation gives CASSDGGGPWSEQFF. V is TRBV2 and J is TRBJ2-1; 7 bases fit TRBD2. J was trimmed by 9 bases and V by 3 bases; bases with no gene match: 11. The CDR3 covers 15 residues. Germline V CDR1 and CDR2: SNHLY, FYNNEI.

V is TRBV6-1 and J is TRBJ2-1; no reliable D call. The CDR3 spans 10 residues. Trimming pared 10 bases from V and 9 bases from J, leaving 10 bases between. From germline, CDR1 is MNHNS and CDR2 SASEGT. The CDR3 DNA reads as TGTGCCATCTTAGTTGGTGAGCAGTTCTTC. Protein sequence: CAILVGEQFF.

In this sample, this clone turned up once. The CDR3 region has the DNA TGTGCCATCAGTTCCTCTGGGACAGGGGCAGAGACCCAGTACTTC. Amino acids: CAISSSGTGAETQYF. The rearrangement uses TRBV10-3 and TRBJ2-5; 10 bases agree with TRBD1. The CDR3 runs to 15 residues. Germline CDR1 ENHRY, CDR2 SYGVKD. The trim removed 5 bases at V and 4 bases at J, leaving 7 bases unmatched.